Shown below are 23 T cell receptor beta chains from a single sample sequenced in a study of shared clonotypes between healthy human individuals. The data were produced by immunoSEQ multiplex PCR, yet TCRdb's version contains in-frame clones alone and is incomplete. The data hold around 2.5 million clones, with 93% observed a single time. Sequencing was performed on naive CD4+ T cells from PBMCs. Documented subset: CD45RA+ positively selected. The receptors derive from a man aged 18 to 35 in good health. Some clones in this sample may be carry-over from other donors' samples.

The CDR3 spells CATRQGPTYEQYF. Written as DNA, the CDR3 is TGTGCCACTCGGCAGGGTCCTACCTACGAGCAGTACTTC. The chain links TRBV7-2 to TRBJ2-7; tentative D call: TRBD1 (5 bases). Trimming left V 10 bases short and J 2 bases short, with 15 bases between. Germline CDR1 and CDR2: SGHTA and FQGNSA. This CDR3 has 13 residues.

To note about this clone: Different DNA sequences within this sample yield the same CDR3. The chain joins TRBV7-2 to TRBJ2-5; D gene unclear. The CDR3 is 11 residues long. The V end lost 2 bases, the J end lost 7 bases, and 5 bases lay between the germline ends. Germline CDR1 SGHTA, CDR2 FQGNSA. CDR3 DNA: TGTGCCAGCAGCTTAACCGGGACCCAGTACTTC. As protein: CASSLTGTQYF. Combining the CDR3 with reference TRBV7-2 and TRBJ2-5 gives the whole variable domain GAGVSQSPSNKVTEKGKDVELRCDPISGHTALYWYRQSLGQGLEFLIYFQGNSAPDKSGLPSDRFSAERTGGSVSTLTIQRTQQEDSAVYLCASSLTGTQYFGPGTRLLVL.

CDR3 region: CASRDRGAGNTIYF. For the CDR3, the DNA is TGTGCCAGCAGAGACAGGGGCGCTGGAAACACCATATATTTT. The V and J genes are TRBV28 and TRBJ1-3; 8 bases fit TRBD1. Germline-derived CDR1 and CDR2 are MDHEN and SYDVKM. V lost 6 bases to trimming and J lost 2 bases; unmatched junction nucleotides: 3. The CDR3 length is 14 residues.

The sample holds a few counts of this clone. Other nucleotide sequences in the sample specify the same CDR3. This sequence joins TRBV28 and TRBJ2-7; no clear D gene. The length of the CDR3 is 13 residues. V lost 6 bases, J lost 3 bases, and 12 bases lay in between. The germline V gene encodes CDR1 MDHEN and CDR2 SYDVKM. This CDR3 reads CASSSGPSYEQYF. CDR3 DNA: TGTGCCAGCAGCTCCGGGCCGAGCTACGAGCAGTACTTC.

This chain links TRBV6-5 with TRBJ2-7; TRBD2 agrees at 11 bases. Trimming at V came to 5 bases and at J to 2 bases, leaving 5 bases not matched to a gene. The CDR3 length is 15 residues. In germline, CDR1 is MNHEY, CDR2 SVGAGI. The CDR3 DNA reads as TGTGCCAGCAGTAACCGACTAGCGGGAACCTACGAGCAGTACTTC. Its protein is CASSNRLAGTYEQYF.

The genes are TRBV5-1 and TRBJ1-5; 7 bases map to TRBD1. Germline V CDR1 and CDR2: SGHRS, YFSETQ. Unmatched junction bases numbered 5, after V lost 5 bases and J lost 3 bases. The CDR3 is made up of 14 amino acids. The CDR3 DNA follows: TGCGCCAGCAGGACCGGGACAGACAATCAGCCCCAGCATTTT. Its translation: CASRTGTDNQPQHF.

J is TRBJ1-5 and V is TRBV29-1; D ambiguous. V was shortened by 7 bases and J by 7 bases, with 17 bases between the two germline ends. This CDR3 has 13 amino acids. Germline assignment: CDR1 SQVTM and CDR2 ANQGSEA. CDR3 region: CSAHIGLGQPQHF. For the CDR3, the DNA is TGCAGCGCACACATAGGCCTTGGGCAGCCCCAGCATTTT.

The chain is built from TRBV29-1 and TRBJ2-5; D is uncertain. Trimming cost V 6 bases and J 3 bases, with 14 bases left between them. The germline V gene has CDR1 SQVTM and CDR2 ANQGSEA. This CDR3 is 13 amino acids long. CDR3 in amino acids: CSVARAMKETQYF. CDR3 nucleotide sequence: TGCAGCGTGGCCCGGGCGATGAAAGAGACCCAGTACTTC.

The chain has TRBV30 and TRBJ2-1; a weak D match, TRBD2 (5 bases). V lost 5 bases and J lost 7, with 6 bases in between. Germline V gene lookup returns CDR1 GTSNPN and CDR2 SVGIG (reference sequence). The CDR3 spans 10 residues. The CDR3 nucleotides read TGTGCCTGGGGCGGGAATGAGCAGTTCTTC. Encoded protein: CAWGGNEQFF.

The J gene is TRBJ2-5, the V gene TRBV9, with D tentatively TRBD1 or TRBD2 (7 bases each). Germline CDR1 reads SGDLS; CDR2 reads YYNGEE. This CDR3 has 16 amino acids. V shed 3 bases and J shed 4 bases, with 19 bases lying between them. The CDR3, as DNA: TGTGCCAGCAGCGATTCTCCAGGGGGGGTAGGAGAGACCCAGTACTTC. Translating it yields CASSDSPGGVGETQYF.

The V call is TRBV28, the J call TRBJ2-5; 7 bases match TRBD2. This CDR3 spans 13 amino acids. V dropped 5 bases and J dropped 4; count of bases not matched to a gene: 4. CDR1 and CDR2 (germline): MDHEN, SYDVKM. CDR3 amino acids: CASSVGLPETQYF. CDR3 bases: TGTGCCAGCAGTGTGGGACTACCAGAGACCCAGTACTTC.

This sequence joins TRBV9 and TRBJ2-1; TRBD2 agrees at 11 bases. The CDR3 consists of 16 residues. Germline V gene data show CDR1 as SGDLS and CDR2 as YYNGEE. Trimming cost V 3 bases and J 7 bases; bases outside gene matches: 9. The CDR3 sequence is CASSGPLGLAVNEQFF. CDR3 coding DNA: TGTGCCAGCAGCGGCCCGCTGGGACTAGCGGTGAATGAGCAGTTCTTC. The full variable domain, with the rest looked up from reference TRBV9 and TRBJ2-1, is DSGVTQTPKHLITATGQRVTLRCSPRSGDLSVYWYQQSLDQGLQFLIQYYNGEERAKGNILERFSAQQFPDLHSELNLSSLELGDSALYFCASSGPLGLAVNEQFFGPGTRLTVL.

A word on this clone: The same CDR3 arises from other DNA sequences in this sample as well. This rearrangement joins TRBV5-1 to TRBJ2-5, with TRBD1 identical over 9 bases. J lost 5 bases, V lost 2 bases, and 4 bases had no gene match. The CDR3 consists of 14 residues. Germline V CDR1 and CDR2: SGHRS, YFSETQ. The CDR3 loop reads CASSLQGARETQYF. DNA of the CDR3: TGCGCCAGCAGCTTACAGGGGGCGAGGGAGACCCAGTACTTC.

The chain has TRBV7-8 and TRBJ1-5, with no clear D. The V gene's germline CDR1 is SGHVS and CDR2 FQNEAQ. CDR3 length: 15 residues. V lost 1 base to trimming and J lost 4 bases, with 11 bases between them. CDR3 region: CASSLEGTLNQPQHF. The CDR3 bases are TGTGCCAGCAGCTTAGAAGGCACCTTAAATCAGCCCCAGCATTTT.

This clone occurred a few times. The V gene is TRBV28, the J gene TRBJ1-1, with 7 bases aligning to TRBD1. CDR1 and CDR2 from the germline V gene are MDHEN and SYDVKM. Trimming at V came to 7 bases and at J to 0 bases, leaving 8 bases not matched to a gene. CDR3 length: 15 residues. As DNA, the CDR3 is TGTGCCAGCACCCTACAGGGGACAATGAACACTGAAGCTTTCTTT. As protein: CASTLQGTMNTEAFF. The variable domain in full, completed from reference TRBV28 and TRBJ1-1, reads DVKVTQSSRYLVKRTGEKVFLECVQDMDHENMFWYRQDPGLGLRLIYFSYDVKMKEKGDIPEGYSVSREKKERFSLILESASTNQTSMYLCASTLQGTMNTEAFFGQGTRLTVV.

The chain couples TRBV11-3 to TRBJ2-3, with D possibly matching TRBD2 (5 bases). Germline values: CDR1 SGHNT, CDR2 YENEEA. The CDR3 spans 15 residues. V was cut by 5 bases and J by 6 bases, with 18 bases left in between. This CDR3 is CASSHGGLDGDTQYF. CDR3 in DNA: TGTGCCAGCAGCCACGGCGGGCTGGATGGGGATACGCAGTATTTT.

The rearrangement joins TRBV7-9 to TRBJ2-1; a possible D gene is TRBD2 (5 bases). Trimming pared 4 bases from V and 6 bases from J, leaving 13 bases between. The length of the CDR3 is 14 residues. The germline gives CDR1 SEHNR, CDR2 FQNEAQ (reference sequence). The CDR3 sequence: CASSSPGKFNEQFF. In DNA, the CDR3 is TGTGCCAGCAGCTCACCGGGGAAATTCAATGAGCAGTTCTTC.

The rearrangement uses TRBV6-5 and TRBJ1-2; TRBD1 matches 7 bases. CDR1 is MNHEY and CDR2 is SVGAGI in the germline V gene. Trimming at V came to 2 bases and at J to 8 bases, leaving 11 bases not matched to a gene. The CDR3 sequence is 15 residues long. The DNA for the CDR3 is TGTGCCAGCAGTTACATCGGACAGGACCTGGGGGGCTACACCTTC. Protein sequence: CASSYIGQDLGGYTF.

The J gene is TRBJ2-2, the V gene TRBV9, with D perhaps matching TRBD1 or TRBD2 (6 bases each). Trimming stripped 1 base from V and 5 bases from J, with 18 bases between. Per the germline V gene, CDR1 is SGDLS and CDR2 is YYNGEE. The CDR3 has 17 amino acids. CDR3 protein: CASSVRGPLPPTGELFF. Here the CDR3 DNA reads TGTGCCAGCAGCGTACGGGGGCCGCTACCTCCAACCGGGGAGCTGTTTTTT.

With respect to this clone: Other nucleotide sequences in the sample specify the same CDR3. The V and J genes are TRBV18 and TRBJ1-5, with D perhaps TRBD1 (5 bases). CDR3 length: 14 residues. Trimming left V 3 bases short and J 7 bases short, with 13 bases between. Germline lookup yields CDR1 KGHSH and CDR2 LQKENI. CDR3 region: CASSPQGSGQPQHF. CDR3 nucleotide sequence: TGTGCCAGCTCACCTCAGGGTTCGGGCCAGCCCCAGCATTTT.

The chain carries TRBV29-1 and TRBJ1-2; D possibly corresponds to TRBD1 (6 bases). From germline, CDR1 is SQVTM and CDR2 ANQGSEA. V lost 3 bases and J lost 2, with 13 bases in between. CDR3 length: 14 amino acids. The CDR3 loop is CSVDQNRDNYGYTF. CDR3 DNA: TGCAGCGTTGATCAGAACAGGGACAACTATGGCTACACCTTC.

The chain recombines TRBV29-1 with TRBJ2-4, with D perhaps matching TRBD1 (5 bases). V lost 4 bases to trimming and J lost 13 bases, with 14 bases between them. Germline CDR1 and CDR2: SQVTM and ANQGSEA. This CDR3 comprises 11 residues. The CDR3 nucleotides read TGCAGCGTTGCCCAGGGTCCACGACAGTACTTC. The encoded protein is CSVAQGPRQYF.

This chain connects TRBV28 to TRBJ2-1, with D possibly being TRBD2 (6 bases). CDR1 MDHEN and CDR2 SYDVKM come from the germline V gene. The V gene lost 5 bases and the J gene lost 3 bases, with 14 bases spanning the gap. The CDR3 has 15 amino acids. CDR3 in DNA: TGTGCCAGCAGTCGGAGGGGCGTAGGCTACAATGAGCAGTTCTTC. It encodes CASSRRGVGYNEQFF.